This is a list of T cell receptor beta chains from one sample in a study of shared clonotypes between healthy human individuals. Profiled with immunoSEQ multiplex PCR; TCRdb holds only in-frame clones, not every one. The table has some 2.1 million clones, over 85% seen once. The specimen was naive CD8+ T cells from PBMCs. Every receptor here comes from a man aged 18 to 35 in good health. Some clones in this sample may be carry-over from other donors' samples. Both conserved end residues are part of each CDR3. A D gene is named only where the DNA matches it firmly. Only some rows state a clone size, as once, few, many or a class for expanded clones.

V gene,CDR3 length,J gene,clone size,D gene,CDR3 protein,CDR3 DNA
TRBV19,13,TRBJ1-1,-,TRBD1,CASSMTGIYEAFF,TGTGCCAGTAGTATGACAGGGATTTATGAAGCTTTCTTT
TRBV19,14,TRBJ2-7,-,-,CATSFWGRSYEQYF,TGTGCCACCTCCTTTTGGGGGAGATCCTACGAGCAGTACTTC
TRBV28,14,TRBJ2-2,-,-,CASSRDSWTGELFF,TGTGCCAGCAGCCGGGACTCGTGGACCGGGGAGCTGTTTTTT
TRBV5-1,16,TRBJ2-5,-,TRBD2,CASSPETSGRYGTQYF,TGCGCCAGCAGCCCCGAGACTAGCGGGAGATACGGGACCCAGTACTTC
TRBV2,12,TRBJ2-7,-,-,CASTPLDREQYF,TGTGCCAGCACCCCCCTGGACCGCGAGCAGTACTTC
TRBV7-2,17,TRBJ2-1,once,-,CASSSRWGTESYNEQFF,TGTGCCAGCAGTAGCCGTTGGGGGACCGAATCCTACAATGAGCAGTTCTTC
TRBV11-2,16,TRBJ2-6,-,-,CASSLYSRSGANVLTF,TGTGCCAGCAGCTTATATAGCCGCTCTGGGGCCAACGTCCTGACTTTC
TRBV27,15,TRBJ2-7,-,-,CASSLGAGVGYEQYF,TGTGCCAGCAGTTTAGGTGCCGGGGTCGGGTACGAGCAGTACTTC
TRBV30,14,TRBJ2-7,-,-,CAWTLRAGNYEQYF,TGTGCCTGGACCCTACGGGCAGGGAACTACGAGCAGTACTTC
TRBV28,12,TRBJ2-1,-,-,CASSQRNNEQFF,TGTGCCAGCAGCCAAAGAAACAATGAGCAGTTCTTC
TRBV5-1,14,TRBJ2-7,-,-,CASSPSRGGYEQYF,TGCGCCAGCAGCCCGAGTAGGGGTGGCTACGAGCAGTACTTC
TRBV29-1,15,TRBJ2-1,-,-,CSVEPPGLGDNEQFF,TGCAGCGTTGAACCCCCAGGGTTAGGGGACAATGAGCAGTTCTTC
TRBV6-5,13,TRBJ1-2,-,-,CASSYGAVSGYTF,TGTGCCAGCAGTTACGGGGCCGTTTCTGGCTACACCTTC
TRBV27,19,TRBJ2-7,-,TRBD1,CASSHYFRDREDPPYEQYF,TGTGCCAGCAGTCATTATTTCCGGGACAGGGAAGACCCCCCTTACGAGCAGTACTTC
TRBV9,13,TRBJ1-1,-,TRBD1,CASSRTGNTEAFF,TGTGCCAGCAGCCGGACAGGGAACACTGAAGCTTTCTTT
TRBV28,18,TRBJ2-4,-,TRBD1,CASSLYTTGTESKNIQYF,TGTGCCAGCAGTTTATACACCACTGGGACAGAATCCAAAAACATTCAGTACTTC
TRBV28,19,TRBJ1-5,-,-,CASSPNFVRAPFSNQPQHF,TGTGCCAGCAGTCCCAATTTTGTGAGGGCCCCTTTTAGCAATCAGCCCCAGCATTTT
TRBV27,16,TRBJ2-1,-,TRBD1,CASRPFPGQGNNEQFF,TGTGCCAGCAGGCCGTTCCCGGGACAGGGAAACAATGAGCAGTTCTTC
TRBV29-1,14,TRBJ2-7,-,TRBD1,CSARVWDSTYEQYF,TGCAGCGCACGCGTTTGGGACAGTACCTACGAGCAGTACTTC
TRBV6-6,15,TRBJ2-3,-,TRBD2,CASSYLEGRADTQYF,TGTGCCAGCAGTTACCTTGAAGGGAGGGCAGATACGCAGTATTTT
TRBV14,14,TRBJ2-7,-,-,CASSRGGSTYEQYF,TGTGCCAGCAGCCGGGGCGGGTCGACCTACGAGCAGTACTTC
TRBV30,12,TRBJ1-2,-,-,CAWSADSAGYTF,TGTGCCTGGAGTGCGGACTCCGCCGGCTACACCTTC
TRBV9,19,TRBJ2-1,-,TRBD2,CASSVREGPGTSISNEQFF,TGTGCCAGCAGCGTAAGAGAGGGTCCCGGGACTAGCATTAGCAATGAGCAGTTCTTC
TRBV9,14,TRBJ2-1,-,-,CASSEEGTHNEQFF,TGTGCCAGCAGCGAGGAGGGTACCCACAATGAGCAGTTCTTC